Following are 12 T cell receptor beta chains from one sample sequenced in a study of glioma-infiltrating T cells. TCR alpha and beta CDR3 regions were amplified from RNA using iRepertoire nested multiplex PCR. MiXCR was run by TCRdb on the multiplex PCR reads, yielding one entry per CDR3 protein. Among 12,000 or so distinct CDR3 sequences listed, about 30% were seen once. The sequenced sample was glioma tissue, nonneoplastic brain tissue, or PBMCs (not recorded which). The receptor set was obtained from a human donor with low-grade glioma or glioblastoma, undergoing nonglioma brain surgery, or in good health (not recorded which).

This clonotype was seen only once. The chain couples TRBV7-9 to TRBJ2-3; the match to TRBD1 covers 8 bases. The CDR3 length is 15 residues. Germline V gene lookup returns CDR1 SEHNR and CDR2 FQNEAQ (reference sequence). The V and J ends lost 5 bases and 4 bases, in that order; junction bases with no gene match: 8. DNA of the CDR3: TGTGCCAGCAGCCTGACAGGGGTGAATGCAGATACGCAGTATTTT. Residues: CASSLTGVNADTQYF.

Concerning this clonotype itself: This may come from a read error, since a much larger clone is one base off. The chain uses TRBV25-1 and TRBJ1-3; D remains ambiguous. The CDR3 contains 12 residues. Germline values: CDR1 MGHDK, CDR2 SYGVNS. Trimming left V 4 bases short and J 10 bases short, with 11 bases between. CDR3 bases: TGTGCCAGCAGTGGGCACGCAAATACCATATATTTT. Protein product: CASSGHANTIYF.

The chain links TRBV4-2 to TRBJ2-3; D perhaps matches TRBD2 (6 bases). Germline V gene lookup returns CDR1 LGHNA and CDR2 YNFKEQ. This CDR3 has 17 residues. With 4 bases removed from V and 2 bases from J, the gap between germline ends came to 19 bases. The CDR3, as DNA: TGTGCCAGCAGCCTCACGGGACTCCCGGGATCCACAGATACGCAGTATTTT. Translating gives CASSLTGLPGSTDTQYF.

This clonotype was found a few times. The CDR3: CASSLDFSYEQYF. CDR3 sequence (DNA): TGTGCCAGCAGCTTAGATTTTTCCTACGAGCAGTACTTC. The rearrangement uses TRBV11-2 and TRBJ2-7, with D uncertain. Germline-derived CDR1 and CDR2 are SGHAT and FQNNGV. The CDR3 runs to 13 residues. Trimming stripped 0 bases from V and 1 base from J, with 4 bases between.

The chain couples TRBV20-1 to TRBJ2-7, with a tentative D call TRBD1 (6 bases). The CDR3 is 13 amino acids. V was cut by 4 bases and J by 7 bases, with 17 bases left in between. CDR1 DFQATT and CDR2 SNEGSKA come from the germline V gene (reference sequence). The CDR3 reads CSAIPPGQVEQYF. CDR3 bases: TGCAGTGCTATCCCGCCGGGACAAGTGGAGCAGTACTTC.

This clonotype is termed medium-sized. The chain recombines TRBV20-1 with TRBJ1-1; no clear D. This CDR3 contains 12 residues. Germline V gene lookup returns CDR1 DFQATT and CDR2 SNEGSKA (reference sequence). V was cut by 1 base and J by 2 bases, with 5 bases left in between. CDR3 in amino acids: CSARVFNTEAFF. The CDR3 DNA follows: TGCAGTGCTAGAGTCTTCAACACTGAAGCTTTCTTT.

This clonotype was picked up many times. This chain's CDR3 is CSVEAQGNTGELFF. The CDR3 DNA follows: TGCAGCGTTGAAGCTCAGGGAAACACCGGGGAGCTGTTTTTT. The V and J genes are TRBV29-1 and TRBJ2-2; possible D gene TRBD1, 5 bases. V lost 1 base and J lost 2, with 8 bases in between. This CDR3 is built from 14 residues. Germline CDR1 SQVTM, CDR2 ANQGSEA.

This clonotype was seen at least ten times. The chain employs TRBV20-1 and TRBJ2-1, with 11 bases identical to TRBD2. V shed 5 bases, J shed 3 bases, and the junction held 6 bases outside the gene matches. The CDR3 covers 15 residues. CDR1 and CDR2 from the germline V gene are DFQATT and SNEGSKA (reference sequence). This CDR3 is CSAYPGTSGYNEQFF. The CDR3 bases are TGCAGTGCTTACCCCGGGACTAGCGGCTACAATGAGCAGTTCTTC.

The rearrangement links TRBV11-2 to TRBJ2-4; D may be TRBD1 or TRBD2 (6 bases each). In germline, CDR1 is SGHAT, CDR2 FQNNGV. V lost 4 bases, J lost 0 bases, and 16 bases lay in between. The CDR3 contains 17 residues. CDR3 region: CASSSPRGLLAKNIQYF. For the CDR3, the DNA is TGTGCCAGCAGCTCCCCCAGGGGACTTCTAGCCAAAAACATTCAGTACTTC. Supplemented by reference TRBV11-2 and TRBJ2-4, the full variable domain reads EAGVAQSPRYKIIEKRQSVAFWCNPISGHATLYWYQQILGQGPKLLIQFQNNGVVDDSQLPKDRFSAERLKGVDSTLKIQPAKLEDSAVYLCASSSPRGLLAKNIQYFGAGTRLSVL.

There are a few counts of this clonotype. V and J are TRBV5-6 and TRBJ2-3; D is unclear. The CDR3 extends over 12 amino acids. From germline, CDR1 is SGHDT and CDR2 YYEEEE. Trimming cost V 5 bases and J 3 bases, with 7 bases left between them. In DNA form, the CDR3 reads TGTGCCAGCAGTTGGGCAACAGATACGCAGTATTTT. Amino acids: CASSWATDTQYF.

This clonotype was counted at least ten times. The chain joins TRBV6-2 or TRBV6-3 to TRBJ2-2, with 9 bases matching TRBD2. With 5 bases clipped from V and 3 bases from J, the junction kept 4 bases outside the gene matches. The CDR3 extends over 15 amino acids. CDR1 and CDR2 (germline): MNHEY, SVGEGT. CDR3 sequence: CASSNSGGDTGELFF. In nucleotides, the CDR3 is TGTGCCAGCAGTAATAGCGGGGGAGACACCGGGGAGCTGTTTTTT.

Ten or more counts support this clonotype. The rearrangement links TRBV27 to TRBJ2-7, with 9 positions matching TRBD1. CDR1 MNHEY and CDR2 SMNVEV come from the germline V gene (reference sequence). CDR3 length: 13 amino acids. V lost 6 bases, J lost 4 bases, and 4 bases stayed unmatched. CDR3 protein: CASRQGARYEQYF. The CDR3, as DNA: TGTGCCAGCAGACAGGGGGCTCGGTACGAGCAGTACTTC.